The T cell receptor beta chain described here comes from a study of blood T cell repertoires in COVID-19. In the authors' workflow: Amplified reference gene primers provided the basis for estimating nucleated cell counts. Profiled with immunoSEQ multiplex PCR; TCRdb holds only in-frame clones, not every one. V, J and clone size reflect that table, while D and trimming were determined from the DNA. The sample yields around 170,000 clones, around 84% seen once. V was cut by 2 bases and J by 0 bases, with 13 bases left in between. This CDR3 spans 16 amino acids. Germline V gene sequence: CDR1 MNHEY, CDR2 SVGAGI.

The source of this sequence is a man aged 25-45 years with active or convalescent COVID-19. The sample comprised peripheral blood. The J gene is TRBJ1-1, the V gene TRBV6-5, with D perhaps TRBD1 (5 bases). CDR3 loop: CASSYSTGLMNTEAFF. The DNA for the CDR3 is TGTGCCAGCAGTTACAGTACAGGTCTGATGAACACTGAAGCTTTCTTT.